These 23 T cell receptor beta chains were sequenced from one sample in a study of identical twins. TCRdb analysed the 5' RACE reads with MiXCR anew, one entry per CDR3 protein. Among hundreds of thousands of distinct CDR3 sequences listed, 12% were seen once. These same records also appear under a second study, on yellow fever vaccine responses in identical twins.

Sequenced: CD8+ T cells sorted from blood. Source of these receptors: a woman aged 18-29 years in good health.

This clonotype was seen a few times. The chain employs TRBV4-1 and TRBJ2-2, with 9 bases lining up with TRBD2. Germline CDR1 MGHRA, CDR2 YSYEKL. Trimming removed 4 bases from V and 5 bases from J; junction bases left unmatched: 5. This CDR3 has 15 residues. The CDR3 loop reads CASSLRGGATGELFF. The CDR3 DNA reads TGCGCCAGCAGCCTTCGCGGGGGGGCGACCGGGGAGCTGTTTTTT.

The J gene is TRBJ2-1, the V gene TRBV6-1; 10 nucleotides match TRBD2. Germline assignment: CDR1 MNHNS and CDR2 SASEGT. The J segment lost 4 bases and the V segment lost 5 bases, leaving 5 bases of the junction unmatched. The CDR3 covers 15 residues. CDR3 sequence (DNA): TGTGCCAGCAGTCCACTAGCGGGGAATTACAATGAGCAGTTCTTC. Protein sequence: CASSPLAGNYNEQFF.

This chain connects TRBV7-8 to TRBJ2-2; D remains ambiguous. The CDR3 spans 15 residues. Per germline, CDR1 SGHVS and CDR2 FQNEAQ. V was cut by 5 bases and J by 2 bases, with 12 bases left in between. The CDR3 DNA is TGTGCCAGCAGCCTCCCGATAGATAACACCGGGGAGCTGTTTTTT. It translates to CASSLPIDNTGELFF.

The chain combines TRBV5-5 with TRBJ2-1; 8 bases map to TRBD2. The trim removed 1 base at V and 2 bases at J, leaving 5 bases unmatched. Germline V gives CDR1 SGHKS, CDR2 YYEKEE (reference sequence). This CDR3 spans 16 amino acids. The CDR3: CASSLKSGGPYNEQFF. As DNA, the CDR3 is TGTGCCAGCAGCTTGAAATCGGGAGGGCCCTACAATGAGCAGTTCTTC.

This sequence joins TRBV6-1 and TRBJ1-2, with 8 bases aligning to TRBD1. Germline CDR1 and CDR2: MNHNS and SASEGT. Losses at the gene ends were 6 bases for V and 1 base for J; bases not matched to a gene: 10. The CDR3 runs 16 residues. CDR3 residues: CASRDGQGIRNYGYTF. The CDR3, as DNA: TGTGCCAGCAGGGACGGACAGGGCATCCGTAACTATGGCTACACCTTC.

This clonotype was detected only once. The chain uses TRBV5-6 and TRBJ2-7; 8 bases line up with TRBD2. The germline V gene encodes CDR1 SGHDT and CDR2 YYEEEE. CDR3 length: 14 residues. After removal of 4 bases from V and 5 bases from J, the junction contained 8 bases not matched to a gene. This CDR3 reads CASSAGGVFHEQYF. Written as DNA, the CDR3 is TGTGCCAGCAGCGCGGGGGGAGTATTCCACGAGCAGTACTTC.

This clonotype turned up a few times. The chain is built from TRBV7-7 and TRBJ2-5, with D tentatively TRBD2 (6 bases). CDR3 length equals 14 residues. The V and J ends lost 0 bases and 3 bases respectively, with 8 bases between them. Germline V gene lookup returns CDR1 SSHAT and CDR2 FNYEAQ (reference sequence). The CDR3 coding sequence is TGTGCCAGCAGCTTAGCCCCGGGAGAAGAGACCCAGTACTTC. Translating gives CASSLAPGEETQYF.

This clonotype was seen only a few times. The rearrangement joins TRBV2 to TRBJ2-1; 11 bases agree with TRBD2. There are 17 residues in the CDR3. V shed 2 bases and J 12 bases; nucleotides not matched to a gene: 15. CDR1 is SNHLY and CDR2 is FYNNEI in the germline V gene. The CDR3 spells CASSERPLLAGDRGQFF. The CDR3 DNA is TGTGCCAGCAGTGAAAGGCCCCTACTAGCGGGGGATCGGGGGCAGTTCTTC. The entire variable domain, with the rest obtained from reference TRBV2 and TRBJ2-1, is as follows: EPEVTQTPSHQVTQMGQEVILRCVPISNHLYFYWYRQILGQKVEFLVSFYNNEISEKSEIFDDQFSVERPDGSNFTLKIRSTKLEDSAMYFCASSERPLLAGDRGQFFGPGTRLTVL.

This clonotype was detected only a few times. J is TRBJ2-7 and V is TRBV6-1; D possibly corresponds to TRBD1 (6 bases). There are 12 residues in the CDR3. The V gene's germline CDR1 is MNHNS and CDR2 SASEGT. Trimming shortened V by 7 bases and J by 3 bases, and 10 bases separated the two germline ends. The CDR3 DNA reads as TGTGCCAGCAAGGACAGCCTCTACGAGCAGTACGTC. Amino acid sequence: CASKDSLYEQYV.

The DNA for the CDR3 is TGTGCCAGCAGTTTATTCCAGGGTAGCCAGCCCCAGCATTTT. Translating gives CASSLFQGSQPQHF. The chain links TRBV28 to TRBJ1-5; TRBD1 is a possible D gene (5 bases). Between the trimmed V and J ends, which lost 1 base and 7 bases, there was a span of 11 bases. There are 14 residues in the CDR3. Per germline, CDR1 MDHEN and CDR2 SYDVKM.

V usage is TRBV7-9 and J usage is TRBJ2-7, with 9 bases that match TRBD2. The CDR3 length is 16 residues. V gave up 6 bases and J gave up 6 bases; unmatched junction bases: 15. Germline lookup yields CDR1 SEHNR and CDR2 FQNEAQ (reference sequence). The CDR3 here is CASSPAGGPLRAEQYF. The CDR3 nucleotides are TGTGCCAGCAGTCCGGCGGGAGGGCCACTCCGCGCCGAGCAGTACTTC. Supplemented by reference TRBV7-9 and TRBJ2-7, the full variable domain reads DTGVSQNPRHKITKRGQNVTFRCDPISEHNRLYWYRQTLGQGPEFLTYFQNEAQLEKSRLLSDRFSAERPKGSFSTLEIQRTEQGDSAMYLCASSPAGGPLRAEQYFGPGTRLTVT.

This clonotype was seen only a few times. J is TRBJ2-1 and V is TRBV5-1; the D gene is possibly TRBD2 (5 bases). V lost 0 bases and J lost 1, with 17 bases in between. CDR1 is SGHRS, CDR2 YFSETQ, per germline. The CDR3 has 18 amino acids. The CDR3 DNA follows: TGCGCCAGCAGCTTGGTGGGGTACGGGGTTAGTTCCTACAATGAGCAGTTCTTC. Amino acids: CASSLVGYGVSSYNEQFF. The full variable domain, its missing parts supplied by reference TRBV5-1 and TRBJ2-1, is KAGVTQTPRYLIKTRGQQVTLSCSPISGHRSVSWYQQTPGQGLQFLFEYFSETQRNKGNFPGRFSGRQFSNSRSEMNVSTLELGDSALYLCASSLVGYGVSSYNEQFFGPGTRLTVL.

The chain couples TRBV9 to TRBJ2-1; possibly TRBD2 for D (6 bases). The V and J ends lost 1 base and 1 base respectively, with 6 bases between them. CDR3 length: 14 residues. CDR1 is SGDLS and CDR2 is YYNGEE in the germline V gene. This CDR3 is CASSVSGSYNEQFF. CDR3 sequence (DNA): TGTGCCAGCAGCGTAAGCGGGTCCTACAATGAGCAGTTCTTC.

The genes are TRBV13 and TRBJ2-5; D gene uncertain. CDR1 is PRHDT and CDR2 is FYEKMQ in the germline V gene (reference sequence). The CDR3 covers 16 residues. V lost 0 bases and J 7 bases, leaving 18 bases between the germline ends. CDR3 sequence: CASSLGGLVPSPTQYF. The CDR3 region has the DNA TGTGCCAGCAGCTTAGGAGGGTTGGTGCCATCGCCGACCCAGTACTTC.

This clonotype appeared a few times. The chain employs TRBV29-1 and TRBJ2-5; D is tentatively TRBD1 or TRBD2 (5 bases each). Trimming shortened V by 6 bases and J by 1 base, and 12 bases separated the two germline ends. Germline CDR1 reads SQVTM; CDR2 reads ANQGSEA. The CDR3 is 13 residues long. This CDR3 is CSVIWDVQETQYF. CDR3 DNA: TGCAGCGTGATCTGGGACGTCCAAGAGACCCAGTACTTC. Full variable domain (outside the CDR3, taken from reference TRBV29-1 and TRBJ2-5): SAVISQKPSRDICQRGTSLTIQCQVDSQVTMMFWYRQQPGQSLTLIATANQGSEATYESGFVIDKFPISRPNLTFSTLTVSNMSPEDSSIYLCSVIWDVQETQYFGPGTRLLVL.

This chain links TRBV28 with TRBJ2-1; 11 bases are shared with TRBD2. Trimming took 3 bases from V and 6 from J; bases not matched to a gene: 4. CDR3 length: 15 amino acids. The germline gives CDR1 MDHEN, CDR2 SYDVKM. The CDR3 nucleotides are TGTGCCAGCAGTTTCGGGACTAGCGGTATCAATGAGCAGTTCTTC. Its translation is CASSFGTSGINEQFF.

This clonotype was counted a few times. The chain uses TRBV12-3 or TRBV12-4 and TRBJ1-5, with TRBD1 matching over 7 bases. J lost 6 bases, V lost 5 bases, and 7 bases had no gene match. The length of the CDR3 is 14 residues. This CDR3 is CASSHQGGGQPQHF. In DNA form, the CDR3 reads TGTGCCAGCAGTCATCAGGGGGGAGGTCAGCCCCAGCATTTT.

This rearrangement joins TRBV6-4 to TRBJ2-3, with TRBD1 as a possible D gene (6 bases). CDR3 size: 14 residues. Trimming took 5 bases from V and 1 from J, leaving 10 bases between them. Germline V gene sequence: CDR1 MRHNA, CDR2 SNTAGT. CDR3 DNA sequence: TGTGCCAGCAGTAAATCAGGGGGCACAGATACGCAGTATTTT. It encodes CASSKSGGTDTQYF.

This chain links TRBV7-9 with TRBJ1-1; possibly TRBD1 for D (6 bases). The CDR3 length is 15 residues. Trimming took off 4 bases at V and 2 bases at J, with 14 bases between the two ends. The germline CDR1 and CDR2 sequences are SEHNR and FQNEAQ (reference sequence). CDR3 coding DNA: TGTGCCAGCAGCTGGGGGGGGGCAGGAAACACTGAAGCTTTCTTT. The encoded protein is CASSWGGAGNTEAFF.

This clonotype came up a few times. The chain joins TRBV27 to TRBJ1-1, with a tentative D call TRBD1 (5 bases). Trimming removed 5 bases at V and 1 base at J, with 14 bases between. This CDR3 has 15 residues. Germline V CDR1 and CDR2: MNHEY, SMNVEV (reference sequence). CDR3 region: CASSRGGGGNTEAFF. The CDR3 coding sequence is TGTGCCAGCAGTCGGGGTGGGGGGGGGAACACTGAAGCTTTCTTT.

This clonotype has just a few counts. The CDR3 sequence: CASSSYSTGGQETQYF. CDR3 in DNA: TGTGCCAGCAGCTCCTATTCGACAGGGGGTCAAGAGACCCAGTACTTC. The chain joins TRBV13 to TRBJ2-5; 9 bases match TRBD1. This CDR3 has 16 amino acids. V trimming: 4 bases; J trimming: 2 bases; junction bases outside the gene matches: 8. Germline V lookup: CDR1 PRHDT, CDR2 FYEKMQ (reference sequence).

This clonotype was counted a few times. V is TRBV5-1 and J is TRBJ1-2; no reliable D call. Germline loops: CDR1 SGHRS, CDR2 YFSETQ. The CDR3 consists of 15 residues. V lost 2 bases and J 6 bases, leaving 17 bases between the germline ends. CDR3 in amino acids: CASSFSPREGDGYTF. DNA of the CDR3: TGCGCCAGCAGCTTCTCGCCCCGGGAAGGCGATGGCTACACCTTC.

This clonotype was detected a few times. The chain is built from TRBV29-1 and TRBJ1-2, with 7 bases matching TRBD1. After removal of 1 base from V and 9 bases from J, the junction contained 14 bases not matched to a gene. The CDR3 sequence is 15 residues long. CDR1 SQVTM and CDR2 ANQGSEA come from the germline V gene. The CDR3 coding sequence is TGCAGCGTTGAAGGAAAGACAGGGAGTCTTGATTGCTACACCTTC. Protein sequence: CSVEGKTGSLDCYTF.